These 32 T cell receptor beta chains came from one sample sequenced in a study of blood T cell repertoires in COVID-19. Data came from immunoSEQ multiplex PCR; TCRdb stores just in-frame clones and leaves some out. The sample has roughly 170,000 clones; less than 85% are singletons. The sequencing input was peripheral blood. The receptors originated from a human donor in a cohort sampled during active COVID-19.

The V and J genes are TRBV14 and TRBJ2-7; perhaps TRBD1 as D (6 bases). CDR3 length equals 19 residues. Germline V gives CDR1 SGHDN, CDR2 FVKESK. Trimming removed 5 bases at V and 5 bases at J, with 31 bases between. The DNA of the CDR3 is TGTGCCAGCAGCGGACCTTGGACAGAAACAATTTGGCCTGGTCACGAGCAGTACTTC. It is translated as CASSGPWTETIWPGHEQYF.

The chain employs TRBV19 and TRBJ1-4; possible D gene TRBD1, 6 bases. The CDR3 loop spans 14 amino acids. The V end was cut by 4 bases, the J end by 8 bases, with 14 bases between. Germline V gene lookup returns CDR1 LNHDA and CDR2 SQIVND (reference sequence). The CDR3 bases are TGTGCCAGTAGTAGAGGGACACCTTGGGAAAAACTGTTTTTT. Translating gives CASSRGTPWEKLFF.

This chain links TRBV18 with TRBJ2-7, with 8 positions matching TRBD1. Germline V CDR1 and CDR2: KGHSH, LQKENI. V gave up 6 bases and J gave up 4 bases; unmatched junction bases: 11. This CDR3 comprises 15 residues. The CDR3 region is CASSPGGDRRYEQYF. In DNA, the CDR3 is TGTGCCAGCTCGCCAGGAGGGGACAGGCGGTACGAGCAGTACTTC.

The CDR3 DNA is TGCGCCAGCAGCTTGGCCGTAGGGGCGGAAAAACTGTTTTTT. Protein: CASSLAVGAEKLFF. The V call is TRBV5-1, the J call TRBJ1-4, with a weak D call TRBD1 (5 bases). V shed 0 bases and J shed 8 bases, with 11 bases lying between them. The CDR3 sequence is 14 residues long. Germline loops: CDR1 SGHRS, CDR2 YFSETQ. The whole variable domain, filled in from reference TRBV5-1 and TRBJ1-4, reads KAGVTQTPRYLIKTRGQQVTLSCSPISGHRSVSWYQQTPGQGLQFLFEYFSETQRNKGNFPGRFSGRQFSNSRSEMNVSTLELGDSALYLCASSLAVGAEKLFFGSGTQLSVL.

The rearrangement links TRBV6-2 or TRBV6-3 to TRBJ1-1; D gene unclear. The CDR3 has 15 residues. The germline gives CDR1 MNHEY, CDR2 SVGEGT. Trimming cost V 4 bases and J 3 bases, with 15 bases left between them. The CDR3 nucleotides are TGTGCCAGCAGTTCCCGCGGCAGGAGGGACACTGAAGCTTTCTTT. Its translation: CASSSRGRRDTEAFF.

The V and J genes are TRBV5-1 and TRBJ1-1; D may be TRBD1 (5 bases). Germline V gene sequence: CDR1 SGHRS, CDR2 YFSETQ. V was cut by 4 bases and J by 1 base, with 17 bases left in between. The CDR3 runs 16 residues. In DNA, the CDR3 is TGCGCCAGCAGCCCGGATGCAGGGCGGTCGAACACTGAAGCTTTCTTT. It codes for CASSPDAGRSNTEAFF. The full variable domain, rest sourced from reference TRBV5-1 and TRBJ1-1, is KAGVTQTPRYLIKTRGQQVTLSCSPISGHRSVSWYQQTPGQGLQFLFEYFSETQRNKGNFPGRFSGRQFSNSRSEMNVSTLELGDSALYLCASSPDAGRSNTEAFFGQGTRLTVV.

The chain has TRBV23-1 and TRBJ1-4; TRBD1 agrees at 9 bases. TRBV23-1 belongs to the ORF category, with a function that is uncertain. The CDR3 contains 15 residues. Unmatched junction bases numbered 10, after V lost 4 bases and J lost 10 bases. The chain's CDR3 is CASSPIGTGSGKLFF. CDR3 DNA: TGCGCCAGCAGTCCGATCGGGACAGGGAGTGGAAAACTGTTTTTT.

The rearrangement links TRBV11-2 to TRBJ2-7; D is possibly TRBD1 (5 bases). This CDR3 has 14 amino acids. CDR1 and CDR2 (germline): SGHAT, FQNNGV. The ends were cut back, 4 bases at V and 4 bases at J, with 14 bases in the middle. The DNA for the CDR3 is TGTGCCAGCAGCTCCACACTTTCAGGGTACGAGCAGTACTTC. Translated, it gives CASSSTLSGYEQYF.

The chain recombines TRBV9 with TRBJ2-5; the match to TRBD1 covers 8 bases. The J segment lost 4 bases and the V segment lost 3 bases, leaving 8 bases of the junction unmatched. The V gene's germline CDR1 is SGDLS and CDR2 YYNGEE. This CDR3 comprises 15 residues. CDR3 residues: CASSGDRHLGETQYF. The CDR3 bases are TGTGCCAGCAGCGGGGACAGGCACCTCGGAGAGACCCAGTACTTC.

The chain carries TRBV4-1 and TRBJ2-7; 10 bases line up with TRBD1. Unmatched junction bases numbered 3, after V lost 0 bases and J lost 4 bases. The CDR3 covers 15 residues. Germline loops: CDR1 MGHRA, CDR2 YSYEKL. CDR3 protein: CASSQDGTGDYEQYF. The CDR3 DNA follows: TGCGCCAGCAGCCAAGACGGGACAGGGGATTACGAGCAGTACTTC.

A word on this clone: Its ends do not fully match the called genes, so a read error is possible. V usage is TRBV6-5 and J usage is TRBJ1-1; D is possibly TRBD1 (6 bases). Per the germline V gene, CDR1 is MNHEY and CDR2 is SVGAGI. CDR3 length equals 14 residues. The CDR3 DNA reads as TGTGCCAGCCGTTATGACAGGTCAAACACTGAAGCTTTCTTT. Its translation: CASRYDRSNTEAFF.

The chain couples TRBV3-1 (or the pseudogene TRBV3-2) to TRBJ1-1; tentatively, D is TRBD1 (6 bases). The CDR3 is 13 residues long. The germline V gene encodes CDR1 LGHDT and CDR2 YNNKEL (reference sequence). With 4 bases removed from V and 12 bases from J, the gap between germline ends came to 18 bases. CDR3 residues: CASSPEWAGQTFF. CDR3 DNA: TGTGCCAGCAGCCCCGAGTGGGCAGGACAGACTTTCTTT.

The rearrangement joins TRBV2 to TRBJ1-4, with TRBD1 matching 7 bases. Germline V gene data show CDR1 as SNHLY and CDR2 as FYNNEI. V shed 6 bases, J shed 0 bases, and the junction held 7 bases outside the gene matches. This CDR3 has 16 amino acids. The CDR3 bases are TGTGCCAGCAGGGTCGGACAGGCCACAACTAATGAAAAACTGTTTTTT. Its translation: CASRVGQATTNEKLFF.

The V gene is TRBV4-1, the J gene TRBJ1-6; TRBD1 aligns across 7 bases. The germline V gene encodes CDR1 MGHRA and CDR2 YSYEKL. The V segment lost 1 base and the J segment 4 bases; nucleotides outside the gene matches: 7. The CDR3 length is 17 residues. The CDR3 sequence: CASSQAPWGQYNSPLHF. CDR3 DNA sequence: TGCGCCAGCAGCCAAGCGCCATGGGGACAGTATAATTCACCCCTCCACTTT.

The chain has TRBV20-1 and TRBJ1-2; D is ambiguous. The V and J ends lost 3 bases and 4 bases respectively, with 12 bases between them. The CDR3 sequence is 13 residues long. Germline lookup yields CDR1 DFQATT and CDR2 SNEGSKA (reference sequence). The CDR3 is CSASREGGYGYTF. CDR3 in DNA: TGCAGTGCTAGTAGAGAGGGAGGCTATGGCTACACCTTC.

The J gene is TRBJ2-3, the V gene TRBV3-1 (or the pseudogene TRBV3-2), with D uncertain. Germline V CDR1 and CDR2: LGHDT, YNNKEL (reference sequence). The CDR3 loop spans 12 amino acids. With 0 bases removed from V and 6 bases from J, the gap between germline ends came to 4 bases. The CDR3 loop reads CASSQDSDTQYF. CDR3 sequence (DNA): TGTGCCAGCAGCCAAGATTCGGATACGCAGTATTTT.

The chain joins TRBV24-1 to TRBJ2-3; 13 nucleotides align to TRBD2. V lost 3 bases to trimming and J lost 3 bases; unmatched junction nucleotides: 2. The CDR3 has 16 residues. Germline V CDR1 and CDR2: KGHDR, SFDVKD. This CDR3 reads CATSDQTSGGTDTQYF. CDR3 in DNA: TGTGCCACCAGTGATCAGACTAGCGGGGGGACAGATACGCAGTATTTT.

J is TRBJ1-2 and V is TRBV15; D may be TRBD1 (6 bases). Trimming pared 1 base from V and 6 bases from J, leaving 15 bases between. CDR3 length: 15 amino acids. CDR1 LNHNV and CDR2 YYDKDF come from the germline V gene (reference sequence). The CDR3 protein is CATSRVPRGVHGYTF. The CDR3 DNA reads TGTGCCACCAGCAGAGTACCCAGGGGAGTACATGGCTACACCTTC. Supplemented by reference TRBV15 and TRBJ1-2, the full variable domain reads DAMVIQNPRYQVTQFGKPVTLSCSQTLNHNVMYWYQQKSSQAPKLLFHYYDKDFNNEADTPDNFQSRRPNTSFCFLDIRSPGLGDTAMYLCATSRVPRGVHGYTFGSGTRLTVV.

The chain employs TRBV5-8 and TRBJ2-1, with TRBD2 as a possible D gene (6 bases). CDR3 length equals 15 residues. Looked up from germline, CDR1 is SGHTS and CDR2 is YDEGEE. Trimming pared 4 bases from V and 5 bases from J, leaving 16 bases between. The CDR3 reads CASSRRGSWDNEQFF. Written as DNA, the CDR3 is TGTGCCAGCAGCCGCCGGGGGAGTTGGGACAATGAGCAGTTCTTC.

This chain uses TRBV30 with TRBJ1-5, with 12 bases fitting TRBD1. This CDR3 comprises 18 residues. The trim removed 0 bases at V and 2 bases at J, leaving 8 bases unmatched. The germline CDR1 and CDR2 sequences are GTSNPN and SVGIG (reference sequence). CDR3 DNA: TGTGCCTGGAGTGTAAAAGGGACAGGGGGCTTAGGCAATCAGCCCCAGCATTTT. Protein product: CAWSVKGTGGLGNQPQHF.

The genes are TRBV7-9 and TRBJ2-1, with 12 bases that match TRBD2. Germline V lookup: CDR1 SEHNR, CDR2 FQNEAQ (reference sequence). V lost 3 bases to trimming and J lost 5 bases; unmatched junction nucleotides: 8. The CDR3 is 17 residues long. CDR3 region: CASSFLAGGPSDNEQFF. The CDR3 coding sequence is TGTGCCAGCAGCTTTCTAGCGGGGGGGCCTAGTGACAATGAGCAGTTCTTC. The whole variable domain, remainder taken from reference TRBV7-9 and TRBJ2-1, is DTGVSQNPRHKITKRGQNVTFRCDPISEHNRLYWYRQTLGQGPEFLTYFQNEAQLEKSRLLSDRFSAERPKGSFSTLEIQRTEQGDSAMYLCASSFLAGGPSDNEQFFGPGTRLTVL.

This clone was counted a single time. The chain carries TRBV18 and TRBJ2-7; D is possibly TRBD1 (5 bases). The ends were cut back, 6 bases at V and 4 bases at J, with 19 bases in the middle. CDR1 is KGHSH, CDR2 LQKENI, per germline. The CDR3 consists of 15 residues. For the CDR3, the DNA is TGTGCCAGCTCGCCCCTCTCAGGGTTACGTTACGAGCAGTACTTC. Its protein product is CASSPLSGLRYEQYF.

The chain carries TRBV9 and TRBJ1-3; no clear D. CDR3 length equals 13 residues. Per the germline V gene, CDR1 is SGDLS and CDR2 is YYNGEE. Between the trimmed V and J ends, which lost 4 bases and 1 base, there was a span of 6 bases. The CDR3 loop reads CASSSVSGNTIYF. CDR3 sequence (DNA): TGTGCCAGCAGCTCCGTATCTGGAAACACCATATATTTT.

This chain links TRBV19 with TRBJ1-1; 8 positions agree with TRBD1. The germline CDR1 and CDR2 sequences are LNHDA and SQIVND (reference sequence). J was trimmed by 4 bases and V by 7 bases; bases with no gene match: 14. This CDR3 spans 16 amino acids. CDR3 nucleotides: TGTGCCAGTAACAGGCAGGGGGCGCGTTTCGGCACTGAAGCTTTCTTT. Translated, it gives CASNRQGARFGTEAFF.

V and J are TRBV7-2 and TRBJ2-3; 10 nucleotides match TRBD1. This CDR3 region has 18 residues. The germline gives CDR1 SGHTA, CDR2 FQGNSA. Trimming at V came to 3 bases and at J to 2 bases, leaving 11 bases not matched to a gene. The CDR3 DNA sequence: TGTGCCAGCAGCTTCCCTTCCGGGGGACAGGGGATCACAGATACGCAGTATTTT. Protein: CASSFPSGGQGITDTQYF.

There are a few counts of this clone. The chain employs TRBV6-6 and TRBJ1-6, with D possibly being TRBD1 (6 bases). Germline assignment: CDR1 MNHNY and CDR2 SVGAGI (reference sequence). V was pared by 4 bases and J by 5 bases, with 15 bases between. The CDR3 loop spans 16 amino acids. CDR3 amino acids: CASSFRTVRNNSPLHF. The CDR3 region has the DNA TGTGCCAGCAGTTTCCGGACAGTGCGCAATAATTCACCCCTCCACTTT.

The rearrangement links TRBV11-2 to TRBJ2-1, with 7 bases fitting TRBD2. V lost 0 bases and J lost 3; bases outside the gene matches: 8. Germline CDR1 is SGHAT and CDR2 is FQNNGV. The CDR3 consists of 17 residues. The CDR3 DNA sequence: TGTGCCAGCAGCTTAGACTCTAGTGGGGGGGTCTACAATGAGCAGTTCTTC. Protein: CASSLDSSGGVYNEQFF.

The chain combines TRBV7-3 with TRBJ2-3; 7 positions agree with TRBD2. Germline V lookup: CDR1 SGHTA, CDR2 FQGTGA. The ends lost 6 bases at V and 1 base at J; junction bases unmatched: 7. CDR3 length: 15 amino acids. The CDR3 protein is CASSTTGRGTDTQYF. CDR3 bases: TGTGCCAGCAGTACCACGGGGAGGGGCACAGATACGCAGTATTTT.

This chain joins TRBV25-1 and TRBJ1-2; a weak D match, TRBD1 (6 bases). CDR1 is MGHDK, CDR2 SYGVNS, per germline. The CDR3 length is 14 residues. V lost 1 base to trimming and J lost 7 bases, with 13 bases between them. CDR3 region: CASSESFTRGGYTF. In DNA form, the CDR3 reads TGTGCCAGCAGTGAATCCTTCACCAGGGGTGGCTACACCTTC.

The chain recombines TRBV19 with TRBJ2-7; 7 bases fit TRBD2. Looked up from germline, CDR1 is LNHDA and CDR2 is SQIVND (reference sequence). The CDR3 length is 14 residues. V trimming: 5 bases; J trimming: 2 bases; junction bases outside the gene matches: 6. CDR3 sequence (DNA): TGTGCCAGTAGTTGGGGGGGGTCGACCTACGAGCAGTACTTC. As protein: CASSWGGSTYEQYF.

This clone has just a few counts. V gene TRBV6-6 combines with J gene TRBJ2-3; 10 bases are a match to TRBD2. V was pared by 5 bases and J by 2 bases, with 10 bases of the junction left unmatched. The V gene's germline CDR1 is MNHNY and CDR2 SVGAGI (reference sequence). The CDR3 is 17 amino acids. This chain's CDR3 is CASSPTAGGPPTDTQYF. CDR3 DNA sequence: TGTGCCAGCAGTCCAACAGCGGGGGGGCCGCCCACAGATACGCAGTATTTT.

The sample holds many counts of this clone. V usage is TRBV6-6 and J usage is TRBJ1-2, with 7 bases aligning to TRBD1. With V trimmed by 2 bases and J by 2 bases, 2 bases remained unmatched. The length of the CDR3 is 14 residues. Germline V lookup: CDR1 MNHNY, CDR2 SVGAGI (reference sequence). Here the CDR3 reads CASSYGQANYGYTF. In nucleotides, the CDR3 is TGTGCCAGCAGTTACGGACAGGCGAACTATGGCTACACCTTC.